A single sample gave rise to the 22 T cell receptor beta chains below, sequenced in a study of blood T cells in healthy people across ages. A second PCR, run for about 7 to 11 cycles, used a sample-barcoded 5' primer plus a J-beta primer mix. TCRdb passed the 5' RACE reads through MiXCR, listing each CDR3 protein once. The data show 900,000 to 950,000 distinct CDR3 sequences, with roughly 29% seen just once and around 9.6% held by the top ten. The same sample was also used in a study of T cells of mothers and their children.

Sequencing was done on a sample of blood. The source of these receptors is a woman in her forties in good health.

The table lists this clonotype with a count of one. The chain has TRBV6-6 and TRBJ2-4, with TRBD2 identical over 7 bases. Germline CDR1 reads MNHNY; CDR2 reads SVGAGI (reference sequence). The CDR3 is 16 amino acids. V lost 2 bases and J lost 13; bases outside the gene matches: 17. CDR3: CASSYPLAEGFNEQYF. The DNA of the CDR3 is TGTGCCAGCAGTTACCCCCTAGCGGAGGGCTTCAATGAGCAGTACTTC.

This clonotype was seen more than once but under ten times. The chain has TRBV7-2 and TRBJ2-1; no clear D. The DNA end is more similar to TRBJ2-7, so the J call may be wrong. This CDR3 contains 15 residues. Germline CDR1 and CDR2: SGHTA and FQGNSA. Here the CDR3 DNA reads TGTGCCAGCAGCCCCTCGCAGGTCAACTACAATGAGCAGTACTTC. Translating gives CASSPSQVNYNEQYF.

The table lists this clonotype with a count of one. The chain combines TRBV12-3 or TRBV12-4 with TRBJ2-1; no clear D gene. The CDR3 spans 13 residues. V was clipped by 6 bases and J by 14 bases, with 20 bases between them. The CDR3 nucleotides are TGTGCCAGCAGACAAGCCAGACACCTCCGGAAGTTCTTC. This translates into CASRQARHLRKFF.

This clonotype showed up just a few times. This chain uses TRBV28 with TRBJ2-7; 8 nucleotides line up with TRBD1. This CDR3 has 14 amino acids. Trimming at V came to 7 bases and at J to 4 bases, leaving 9 bases not matched to a gene. Germline V gene data show CDR1 as MDHEN and CDR2 as SYDVKM. The CDR3 region has the DNA TGTGCCAGCAAACTCTGGCAGGGGGCTTACGAGCAGTACTTC. Protein product: CASKLWQGAYEQYF.

The CDR3 coding sequence is TGTGCCAGCAGCTTAGACAACGGCCAAGAGACCCAGTACTTC. Its protein product is CASSLDNGQETQYF. The gene calls are TRBV7-2 and TRBJ2-5; D not certain. CDR3 length equals 14 residues. V was cut by 1 base and J by 1 base, with 7 bases left in between. Germline lookup yields CDR1 SGHTA and CDR2 FQGNSA.

The gene calls are TRBV5-6 and TRBJ2-3, with 7 bases that match TRBD1. This CDR3 region has 16 residues. Germline-derived CDR1 and CDR2 are SGHDT and YYEEEE. J gave up 3 bases and V 4 bases, and 11 bases lay outside the gene matches. The CDR3 spells CASSRSDRVSTDTQYF. Written as DNA, the CDR3 is TGTGCCAGCAGCCGAAGCGACAGGGTTTCGACAGATACGCAGTATTTT.

This clonotype came up a few times. The chain's CDR3 is CASSSQGGKLFF. In DNA form, the CDR3 reads TGTGCCAGCAGCTCACAGGGGGGGAAACTGTTTTTT. This chain uses TRBV7-2 with TRBJ1-4; 8 bases agree with TRBD1. In germline, CDR1 is SGHTA, CDR2 FQGNSA. This CDR3 region has 12 residues. V lost 4 bases, J lost 11 bases, and 3 bases stayed unmatched.

V gene TRBV7-9 combines with J gene TRBJ1-2; no clear D. Trimming took off 3 bases at V and 8 bases at J, with 13 bases between the two ends. Germline assignment: CDR1 SEHNR and CDR2 FQNEAQ (reference sequence). The CDR3 is made up of 13 amino acids. As DNA, the CDR3 is TGTGCCAGCAGCTTCGACCGGTTAAAGGGCTACACCTTC. This encodes CASSFDRLKGYTF.

Regarding this clonotype: A clone one base away is much larger, so this may be a read error. The chain carries TRBV4-2 and TRBJ2-5; TRBD2 matches 8 bases. CDR1 is LGHNA and CDR2 is YNFKEQ in the germline V gene. CDR3 length: 16 amino acids. V was clipped by 5 bases and J by 4 bases; unmatched bases: 12. The CDR3 region is CASSSGGAGAGETQYF. CDR3 DNA sequence: TGTGCCAGCAGCTCCGGAGGAGCGGGGGCTGGAGAGACCCAGTACTTC.

V and J are TRBV20-1 and TRBJ2-7, with a tentative D call TRBD2 (6 bases). V was clipped by 3 bases and J by 5 bases, with 8 bases between them. The germline V gene has CDR1 DFQATT and CDR2 SNEGSKA (reference sequence). The length of the CDR3 is 11 residues. The CDR3 sequence is CSASPGDEQYF. The CDR3 DNA follows: TGCAGTGCTAGCCCGGGGGACGAGCAGTACTTC.

The chain couples TRBV12-3 or TRBV12-4 to TRBJ1-5; D is undetermined. V gave up 1 base and J gave up 4 bases, with 11 bases separating them. The CDR3 totals 15 residues. The CDR3: CASSLGGSVNQPQHF. The CDR3 DNA reads TGTGCCAGCAGTTTAGGGGGATCGGTTAATCAGCCCCAGCATTTT.

The sample holds a few counts of this clonotype. This chain connects TRBV12-3 or TRBV12-4 to TRBJ1-2; TRBD1 might be the D (5 bases). Trimming pared 9 bases from V and 4 bases from J, leaving 21 bases between. The CDR3 is 15 amino acids. The DNA of the CDR3 is TGTGCCAGTAAAAAAGACGGGGGGTTAGTCTATGGCTACACCTTC. Translating it yields CASKKDGGLVYGYTF.

This chain connects TRBV5-1 to TRBJ1-2, with D hard to call. The V and J ends lost 4 bases and 4 bases respectively, with 11 bases between them. This CDR3 contains 13 residues. The germline CDR1 and CDR2 sequences are SGHRS and YFSETQ. The CDR3 spells CASSLTTPYGYTF. The DNA for the CDR3 is TGCGCCAGCAGCCTCACTACCCCCTATGGCTACACCTTC.

There are many counts of this clonotype. The chain uses TRBV5-6 and TRBJ2-3, with 7 bases identical to TRBD1. Per germline, CDR1 SGHDT and CDR2 YYEEEE. The CDR3 consists of 14 residues. V was pared by 6 bases and J by 1 base, with 5 bases of the junction left unmatched. Written as DNA, the CDR3 is TGTGCCAGCATCCTTACAGGGGGCACAGATACGCAGTATTTT. Amino acid sequence: CASILTGGTDTQYF.

This clonotype was detected ten times or more. The chain couples TRBV12-3 or TRBV12-4 to TRBJ1-2, with a tentative D call TRBD1 (5 bases). The CDR3 covers 14 residues. V dropped 2 bases and J dropped 2 bases, with 9 bases sitting between them. The CDR3 nucleotides read TGTGCCAGCAGTTTATCGGGGGAAAACTATGGCTACACCTTC. Encoded protein: CASSLSGENYGYTF.

V is TRBV15 and J is TRBJ1-1; D not certain. Germline V CDR1 and CDR2: LNHNV, YYDKDF (reference sequence). CDR3 size: 14 residues. The ends were cut back, 0 bases at V and 1 base at J, with 6 bases in the middle. The CDR3 sequence: CATSRDRPNTEAFF. The CDR3 region has the DNA TGTGCCACCAGCAGAGACAGGCCGAACACTGAAGCTTTCTTT. Based on the CDR3 plus reference TRBV15 and TRBJ1-1, the full variable domain is DAMVIQNPRYQVTQFGKPVTLSCSQTLNHNVMYWYQQKSSQAPKLLFHYYDKDFNNEADTPDNFQSRRPNTSFCFLDIRSPGLGDTAMYLCATSRDRPNTEAFFGQGTRLTVV.

This clonotype showed up just once. The chain couples TRBV30 to TRBJ1-2; D unresolved. Per the germline V gene, CDR1 is GTSNPN and CDR2 is SVGIG (reference sequence). The CDR3 totals 12 residues. The V end was cut by 4 bases, the J end by 5 bases, with 11 bases between. CDR3 region: CAWNRRGYGYTF. In nucleotides, the CDR3 is TGTGCCTGGAACAGACGGGGATATGGCTACACCTTC.

Points on this clonotype: It is likely a read error, because the conserved phenylalanine at the end of the CDR3 is missing. V usage is TRBV28 and J usage is TRBJ2-3; no firm D call. This CDR3 has 15 amino acids. Germline lookup yields CDR1 MDHEN and CDR2 SYDVKM. Trimming took off 5 bases at V and 0 bases at J, with 12 bases between the two ends. The DNA of the CDR3 is TGTGCCAGCAGTCCCGGAGTTCGGAGCACAGATACGCAGTATTTG. Protein sequence: CASSPGVRSTDTQYL.

The rearrangement links TRBV3-1 to TRBJ2-7, with a weak D call TRBD1 (6 bases). The CDR3 loop spans 16 amino acids. The V end lost 1 base, the J end lost 0 bases, and 13 bases lay between the germline ends. Germline CDR1 LGHDT, CDR2 YNNKEL (reference sequence). Written as DNA, the CDR3 is TGTGCCAGCAGCCAAGTCCCAGGGGTCAACTCCTACGAGCAGTACTTC. This translates into CASSQVPGVNSYEQYF.

This sequence joins TRBV29-1 and TRBJ1-1, with D possibly being TRBD1 (6 bases). Germline V gene data show CDR1 as SQVTM and CDR2 as ANQGSEA. V was clipped by 0 bases and J by 0 bases, with 17 bases between them. CDR3 size: 17 residues. For the CDR3, the DNA is TGCAGCGTTGAAGATATCAGGGCAGGGGAGATGAACACTGAAGCTTTCTTT. This codes for CSVEDIRAGEMNTEAFF.

V is TRBV20-1 and J is TRBJ1-1, with D perhaps TRBD1 (6 bases). Trimming removed 6 bases at V and 1 base at J, with 12 bases between. The germline V gene encodes CDR1 DFQATT and CDR2 SNEGSKA (reference sequence). This CDR3 is built from 13 residues. Written as DNA, the CDR3 is TGCAGTGCAAAGGGACACCAGAACACTGAAGCTTTCTTT. This translates into CSAKGHQNTEAFF.

This clonotype was counted many times. In DNA, the CDR3 is TGTGCCAGCAGTCCTGGGGGGCAGCACTACGAGCAGTACTTC. Translating it yields CASSPGGQHYEQYF. The chain carries TRBV12-3 or TRBV12-4 and TRBJ2-7, with D perhaps being TRBD1 or TRBD2 (6 bases each). V was cut by 5 bases and J by 3 bases, with 14 bases left in between. This CDR3 region has 14 residues.